This T cell receptor (beta chain) was captured by sequencing in a study of control samples from healthy donors and cancer patients. The CDR3 covers 16 residues. Germline CDR1 is SEHNR and CDR2 is FQNEAQ (reference sequence). The V end was cut by 5 bases, the J end by 8 bases, with 21 bases between. Only in-frame clones appear in the TCRdb table, and some are missing; sequencing was by immunoSEQ multiplex PCR. Here the sample spans about 79,000 clones, more than 85% being singletons. The V call is TRBV7-9, the J call TRBJ1-4, with D tentatively TRBD1 (5 bases). The clonotype comes from a woman aged 40 to 50 with lung cancer. The material sequenced was PBMCs. CDR3 bases: TGTGCCAGCAGCCTCATCACGCCAGGGTCTGGCGAAAAACTGTTTTTT. It specifies CASSLITPGSGEKLFF.